These T cell receptor beta chains were read from a single sample in a study of patients and donors after allogeneic stem cell transplantation. TCRdb used MiXCR to reprocess the RT-PCR reads, holding one entry per CDR3 protein. The data contain roughly 200,000 distinct CDR3 sequences, 41% of them seen just once; the ten biggest clones take up about 30%. Material: blood, either unsorted or a sorted T cell fraction (not recorded which). The receptors here all came from a human donor who was either an allogeneic HSCT recipient or a stem cell or donor lymphocyte infusion donor (not recorded which). It is not recorded whose cells these are; they may come from a transplant donor. CDR3s include the opening cysteine and the closing phenylalanine or tryptophan. D genes are given only for firm matches. Part of the rows lack a size; the others show once, few, many or a class for expanded clones.

cdr3_length	v_call	d_call	clone_size	j_call	cdr3_aa	cdr3_nt
15	TRBV20-1	.	.	TRBJ1-5	CSAVEAIGNYQPQHF	TGCAGTGCCGTAGAGGCAATAGGGAACTATCAGCCCCAGCATTTT
15	TRBV4-2	.	.	TRBJ1-2	CASSQDGQNNYGYTF	TGTGCCAGCAGCCAAGATGGACAGAATAACTATGGCTACACCTTC
16	TRBV4-3	TRBD1	.	TRBJ1-6	CASSQAPGQGPSPLHF	TGCGCCAGCAGCCAAGCCCCGGGACAGGGCCCTTCACCCCTCCACTTT
15	TRBV7-2	.	few	TRBJ2-1	CASSSLGLGYNEQFF	TGTGCCAGCAGCTCCCTGGGACTCGGCTACAATGAGCAGTTCTTC
16	TRBV20-1	.	.	TRBJ2-3	CSARDLRDLHTDTQYF	TGCAGTGCTAGAGATCTACGGGACTTACACACAGATACGCAGTATTTT
13	TRBV14	TRBD2	.	TRBJ2-1	CASSQDLLADQFF	TGTGCCAGCAGCCAAGATCTCCTAGCGGACCAGTTCTTC
15	TRBV5-1	.	once	TRBJ2-3	CASSLGHSTTDTQYF	TGCGCCAGCAGCTTGGGGCACTCCACCACAGATACGCAGTATTTT
12	TRBV29-1	.	few	TRBJ1-5	CSVGGLNQPQHF	TGCAGCGTTGGGGGCCTCAATCAGCCCCAGCATTTT
11	TRBV6-2/TRBV6-3	.	.	TRBJ2-7	CASTSTDEQYF	TGTGCCAGCACTTCCACAGACGAGCAGTACTTC
12	TRBV20-1	.	few	TRBJ1-2	CSAEGGRGGYTF	TGCAGTGCTGAGGGGGGGCGAGGTGGCTACACCTTC
13	TRBV29-1	.	few	TRBJ2-5	CSVVPDGLETQYF	TGCAGCGTTGTCCCGGATGGGCTGGAGACCCAGTACTTC
12	TRBV6-2/TRBV6-3	.	.	TRBJ1-5	CASSYRPEPQHF	TGTGCCAGCAGTTACAGGCCGGAGCCCCAGCATTTT
16	TRBV9	TRBD1	.	TRBJ2-5	CASSQGQGEIQETQYF	TGTGCCAGCAGCCAAGGACAGGGGGAGATCCAAGAGACCCAGTACTTC
14	TRBV7-8	.	.	TRBJ1-1	CASSAQGRGTEAFF	TGTGCCAGCAGCGCACAGGGTAGGGGCACTGAAGCTTTCTTT
12	TRBV6-6	.	.	TRBJ2-1	CASSLLRNEQFF	TGTGCCAGCAGTCTCCTCCGCAATGAGCAGTTCTTC
13	TRBV20-1	.	.	TRBJ1-2	CSAGDGWAYGYTF	TGCAGTGCCGGGGACGGATGGGCCTATGGCTACACCTTC
12	TRBV11-3	.	.	TRBJ2-2	CASSKNTGELFF	TGTGCCAGCAGCAAAAACACCGGGGAGCTGTTTTTT
15	TRBV29-1	TRBD1	.	TRBJ1-1	CSVEVPGQANTEAFF	TGCAGCGTTGAGGTCCCGGGACAGGCGAACACTGAAGCTTTCTTT
17	TRBV7-8	.	.	TRBJ1-1	CASSFNTAWGMNTEAFF	TGTGCCAGCAGCTTCAACACGGCATGGGGGATGAACACTGAAGCTTTCTTT
16	TRBV7-9	.	.	TRBJ2-1	CASSDGLLSSYNEQFF	TGTGCCAGCAGCGATGGACTCCTAAGCTCCTACAATGAGCAGTTCTTC
14	TRBV3-1	TRBD2	.	TRBJ2-5	CASSQDLAGETQYF	TGTGCCAGCAGCCAAGATCTAGCGGGGGAGACCCAGTACTTC
15	TRBV9	.	.	TRBJ1-1	CASSTMTGMNTEAFF	TGTGCCAGCAGCACCATGACAGGAATGAACACTGAAGCTTTCTTT
15	TRBV4-2	TRBD2	.	TRBJ2-7	CASSQDMGGSYEQYF	TGTGCCAGCAGCCAAGATATGGGGGGGTCCTACGAGCAGTACTTC
15	TRBV7-2	.	.	TRBJ1-1	CASSLKVGPPTEAFF	TGTGCCAGCAGCTTAAAGGTTGGCCCCCCCACTGAAGCTTTCTTT
15	TRBV15	TRBD1	.	TRBJ1-2	CATSGGTDNDYGYTF	TGTGCCACCAGCGGCGGGACAGACAACGACTATGGCTACACCTTC
14	TRBV5-6	.	few	TRBJ1-2	CASSPGGQTYGYTF	TGTGCCAGCAGCCCCGGCGGGCAGACCTATGGCTACACCTTC
18	TRBV7-2	TRBD1	few	TRBJ1-3	CASSLDRGRISSGNTIYF	TGTGCCAGCAGCTTGGACAGGGGCCGGATTAGCTCTGGAAACACCATATATTTT